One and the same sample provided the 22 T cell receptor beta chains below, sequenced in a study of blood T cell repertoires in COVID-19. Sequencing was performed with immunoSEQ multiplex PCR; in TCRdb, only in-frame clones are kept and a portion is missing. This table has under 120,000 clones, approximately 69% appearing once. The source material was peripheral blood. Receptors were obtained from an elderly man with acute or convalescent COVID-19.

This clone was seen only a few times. The CDR3 reads CASSLKMGKSSYEQYF. In DNA, the CDR3 is TGTGCCAGCAGCTTAAAGATGGGCAAGAGCTCCTACGAGCAGTACTTC. V usage is TRBV11-2 and J usage is TRBJ2-7; D ambiguous. The V end lost 2 bases, the J end lost 0 bases, and 14 bases lay between the germline ends. Germline V gene data show CDR1 as SGHAT and CDR2 as FQNNGV. The CDR3 totals 16 residues.

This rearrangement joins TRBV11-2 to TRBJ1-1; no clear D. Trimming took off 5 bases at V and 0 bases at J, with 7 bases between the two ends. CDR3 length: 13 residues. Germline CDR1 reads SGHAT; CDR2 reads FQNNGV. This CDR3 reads CASSPQLNTEAFF. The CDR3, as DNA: TGTGCCAGCAGCCCCCAGTTGAACACTGAAGCTTTCTTT.

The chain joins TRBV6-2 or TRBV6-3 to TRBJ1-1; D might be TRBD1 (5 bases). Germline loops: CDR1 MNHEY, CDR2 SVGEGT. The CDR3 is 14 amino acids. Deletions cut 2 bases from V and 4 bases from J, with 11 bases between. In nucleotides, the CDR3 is TGTGCCAGCAGTTACGAGATTAGGGGCACTGAAGCTTTCTTT. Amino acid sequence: CASSYEIRGTEAFF.

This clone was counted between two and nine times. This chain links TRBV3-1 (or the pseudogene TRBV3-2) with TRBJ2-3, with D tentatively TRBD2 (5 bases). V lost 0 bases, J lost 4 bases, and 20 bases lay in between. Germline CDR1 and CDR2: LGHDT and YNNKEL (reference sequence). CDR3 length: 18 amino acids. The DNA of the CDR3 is TGTGCCAGCAGCCAAGATCTAGTGACTACCTCTTTTCCAGATACGCAGTATTTT. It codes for CASSQDLVTTSFPDTQYF.

CDR3 residues: CASSYGGSGANVLTF. The CDR3 DNA sequence: TGTGCCAGCAGCTACGGGGGATCTGGGGCCAACGTCCTGACTTTC. The rearrangement uses TRBV5-8 and TRBJ2-6; TRBD2 is a possible D gene (6 bases). CDR1 and CDR2 (germline): SGHTS, YDEGEE. This CDR3 comprises 15 residues. Trimming pared 3 bases from V and 1 base from J, leaving 8 bases between. The full variable domain, completed using reference TRBV5-8 and TRBJ2-6, is EAGVTQSPTHLIKTRGQQATLRCSPISGHTSVYWYQQALGLGLQFLLWYDEGEERNRGNFPPRFSGRQFPNYSSELNVNALELEDSALYLCASSYGGSGANVLTFGAGSRLTVL.

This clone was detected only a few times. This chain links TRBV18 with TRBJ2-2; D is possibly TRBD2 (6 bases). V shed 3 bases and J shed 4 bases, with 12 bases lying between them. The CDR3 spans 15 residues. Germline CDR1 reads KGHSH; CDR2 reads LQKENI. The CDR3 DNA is TGTGCCAGCTCACCCAGGGACTCCCCCACCGGGGAGCTGTTTTTT. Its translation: CASSPRDSPTGELFF. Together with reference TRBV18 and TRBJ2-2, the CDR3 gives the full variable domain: NAGVMQNPRHLVRRRGQEARLRCSPMKGHSHVYWYRQLPEEGLKFMVYLQKENIIDESGMPKERFSAEFPKEGPSILRIQQVVRGDSAAYFCASSPRDSPTGELFFGEGSRLTVL.

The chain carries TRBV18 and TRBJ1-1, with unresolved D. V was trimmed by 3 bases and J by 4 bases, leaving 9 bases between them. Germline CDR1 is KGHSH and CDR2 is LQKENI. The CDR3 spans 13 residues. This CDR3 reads CASSPAEGTEAFF. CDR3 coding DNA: TGTGCCAGCTCACCCGCGGAGGGCACTGAAGCTTTCTTT.

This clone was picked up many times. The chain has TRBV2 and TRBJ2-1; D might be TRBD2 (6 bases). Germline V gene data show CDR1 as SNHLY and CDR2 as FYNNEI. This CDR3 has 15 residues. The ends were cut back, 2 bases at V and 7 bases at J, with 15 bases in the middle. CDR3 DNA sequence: TGTGCCAGCAGTGAATCTAATGTAGCGGTAAATGAGCAGTTCTTC. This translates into CASSESNVAVNEQFF.

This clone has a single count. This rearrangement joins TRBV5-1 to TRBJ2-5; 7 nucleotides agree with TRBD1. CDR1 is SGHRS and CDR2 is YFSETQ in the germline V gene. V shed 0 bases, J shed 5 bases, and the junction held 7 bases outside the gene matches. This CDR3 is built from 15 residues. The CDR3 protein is CASSLAGQQSETQYF. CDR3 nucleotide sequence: TGCGCCAGCAGCTTGGCGGGACAGCAGTCGGAGACCCAGTACTTC.

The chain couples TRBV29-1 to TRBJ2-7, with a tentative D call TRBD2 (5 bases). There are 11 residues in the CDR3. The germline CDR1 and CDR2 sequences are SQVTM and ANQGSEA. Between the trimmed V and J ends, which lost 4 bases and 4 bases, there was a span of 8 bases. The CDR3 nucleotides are TGCAGCGTTGTCAGAGGGTACGAGCAGTACTTC. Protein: CSVVRGYEQYF.

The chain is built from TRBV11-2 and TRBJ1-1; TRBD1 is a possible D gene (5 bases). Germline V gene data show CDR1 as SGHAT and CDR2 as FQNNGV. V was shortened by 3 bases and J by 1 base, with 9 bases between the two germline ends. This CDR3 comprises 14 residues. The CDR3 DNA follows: TGTGCCAGCAGCTTGTCAGGGAAGAACACTGAAGCTTTCTTT. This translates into CASSLSGKNTEAFF.

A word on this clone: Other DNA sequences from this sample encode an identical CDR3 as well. The CDR3 sequence: CASSLGRGDTQYF. The CDR3 nucleotides are TGTGCCAGCAGCTTGGGTCGGGGAGATACGCAGTATTTT. V and J are TRBV5-6 and TRBJ2-3, with D perhaps TRBD2 (5 bases). CDR1 is SGHDT and CDR2 is YYEEEE in the germline V gene. This CDR3 comprises 13 residues. The V end lost 0 bases, the J end lost 5 bases, and 7 bases lay between the germline ends.

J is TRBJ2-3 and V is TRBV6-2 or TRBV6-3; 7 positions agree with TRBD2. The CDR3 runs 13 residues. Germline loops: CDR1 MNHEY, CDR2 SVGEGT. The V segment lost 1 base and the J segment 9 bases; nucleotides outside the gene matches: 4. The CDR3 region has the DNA TGTGCCAGCAGTTACTTGCGGGAGAGAACGCAGTATTTT. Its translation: CASSYLRERTQYF.

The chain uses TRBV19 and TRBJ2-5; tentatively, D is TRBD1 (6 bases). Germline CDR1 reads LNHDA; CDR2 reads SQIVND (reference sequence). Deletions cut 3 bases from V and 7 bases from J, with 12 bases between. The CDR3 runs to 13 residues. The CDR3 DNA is TGTGCCAGTAGTATTAACAGGGACGGGACCCAGTACTTC. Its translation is CASSINRDGTQYF.

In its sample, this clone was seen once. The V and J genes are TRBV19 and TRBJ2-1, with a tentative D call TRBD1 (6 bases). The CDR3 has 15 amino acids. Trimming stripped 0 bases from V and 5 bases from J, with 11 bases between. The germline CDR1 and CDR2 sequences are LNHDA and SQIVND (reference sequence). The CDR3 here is CASSIEGGTNNEQFF. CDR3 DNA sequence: TGTGCCAGTAGTATAGAAGGGGGAACCAACAATGAGCAGTTCTTC.

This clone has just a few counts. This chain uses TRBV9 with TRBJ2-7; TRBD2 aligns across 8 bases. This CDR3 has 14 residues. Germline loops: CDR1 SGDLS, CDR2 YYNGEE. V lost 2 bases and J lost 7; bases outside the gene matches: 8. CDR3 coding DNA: TGTGCCAGCAGCGTGTCCGGGACTAGTAAAGAGCAGTACTTC. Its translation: CASSVSGTSKEQYF.

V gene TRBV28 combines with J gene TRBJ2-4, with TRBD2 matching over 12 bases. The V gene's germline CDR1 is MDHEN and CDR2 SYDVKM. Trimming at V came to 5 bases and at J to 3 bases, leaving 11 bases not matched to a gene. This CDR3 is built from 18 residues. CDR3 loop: CASSPRLAGAFGKNIQYF. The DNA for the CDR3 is TGTGCCAGCAGTCCGAGACTAGCGGGAGCGTTTGGCAAAAACATTCAGTACTTC.

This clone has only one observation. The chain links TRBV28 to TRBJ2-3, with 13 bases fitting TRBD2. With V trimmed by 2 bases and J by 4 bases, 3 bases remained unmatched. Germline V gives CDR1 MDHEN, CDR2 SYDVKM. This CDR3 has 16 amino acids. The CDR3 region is CASSLSGLAGADTQYF. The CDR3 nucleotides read TGTGCCAGCAGTTTAAGCGGACTAGCGGGAGCAGATACGCAGTATTTT.

In DNA form, the CDR3 reads TGTGCCAGCACCGAAGGGACATTCTCCTACAATGAGCAGTTCTTC. Translated, it gives CASTEGTFSYNEQFF. The chain is built from TRBV28 and TRBJ2-1; D is possibly TRBD1 (6 bases). CDR1 is MDHEN, CDR2 SYDVKM, per germline. CDR3 size: 15 residues. The ends were cut back, 7 bases at V and 0 bases at J, with 13 bases in the middle.

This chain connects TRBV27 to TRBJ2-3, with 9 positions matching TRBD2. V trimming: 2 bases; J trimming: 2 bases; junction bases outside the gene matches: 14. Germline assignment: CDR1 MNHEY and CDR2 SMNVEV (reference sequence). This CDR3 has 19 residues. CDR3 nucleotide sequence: TGTGCCAGCAGTTTAAAGCGGACTAGCGCCCTACCCTCCACAGATACGCAGTATTTT. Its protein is CASSLKRTSALPSTDTQYF.

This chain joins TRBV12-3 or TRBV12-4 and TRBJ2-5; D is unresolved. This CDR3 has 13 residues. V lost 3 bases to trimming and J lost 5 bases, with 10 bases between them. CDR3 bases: TGTGCCAGCAGTTTGAGTGTTCGGGAGACCCAGTACTTC. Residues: CASSLSVRETQYF.

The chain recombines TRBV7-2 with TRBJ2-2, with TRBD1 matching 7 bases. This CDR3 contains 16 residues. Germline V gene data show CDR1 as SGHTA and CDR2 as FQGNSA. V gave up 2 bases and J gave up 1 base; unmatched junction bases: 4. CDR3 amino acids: CASSLSYRGNTGELFF. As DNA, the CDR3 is TGTGCCAGCAGCTTATCGTACAGGGGGAACACCGGGGAGCTGTTTTTT.